The clone carrying this TCR beta chain was picked up many times. Trimming stripped 3 bases from V and 5 bases from J, with 7 bases between. Germline assignment: CDR1 DFQATT and CDR2 SNEGSKA (reference sequence). This CDR3 spans 11 amino acids. Genomic DNA served as template for TCR beta VDJ and CDR3 profiling. A single record per CDR3 protein comes from TCRdb applying MiXCR to the reads. The profile shows around 430,000 distinct CDR3 sequences, around 30% of them singletons. This sample was taken from a study of CD8+CD57+ T cells in acquired aplastic anemia. The authors sequenced patients whose flow cytometry had shown CD8+CD57+ cell expansion.

The source material was sorted CD4+, CD8+, or CD8+CD57+ T cells (not recorded which) from PBMCs. The source is a human donor with aplastic anemia. The rearrangement joins TRBV20-1 to TRBJ2-5; D remains unclear. This CDR3 reads CSASNHETQYF. In nucleotides, the CDR3 is TGCAGTGCTAGTAATCATGAGACCCAGTACTTC.